This TCR beta chain is drawn from a study of blood T cell repertoires in COVID-19. The repertoire was sequenced with immunoSEQ multiplex PCR; TCRdb's copy has only in-frame clones and lacks some. The sample holds some 69,000 clones, approximately 79% seen once. In germline, CDR1 is KGHSH, CDR2 LQKENI. V shed 3 bases, J shed 5 bases, and the junction held 3 bases outside the gene matches. The CDR3 length is 15 residues. This chain joins TRBV18 and TRBJ1-6, with 8 positions matching TRBD1. The sample comprised peripheral blood. The sequence derives from a man in his 60s with acute or convalescent COVID-19. The DNA of the CDR3 is TGTGCCAGCTCACCGTCAGGGGGCAATAATTCACCCCTCCACTTT. Its translation is CASSPSGGNNSPLHF.